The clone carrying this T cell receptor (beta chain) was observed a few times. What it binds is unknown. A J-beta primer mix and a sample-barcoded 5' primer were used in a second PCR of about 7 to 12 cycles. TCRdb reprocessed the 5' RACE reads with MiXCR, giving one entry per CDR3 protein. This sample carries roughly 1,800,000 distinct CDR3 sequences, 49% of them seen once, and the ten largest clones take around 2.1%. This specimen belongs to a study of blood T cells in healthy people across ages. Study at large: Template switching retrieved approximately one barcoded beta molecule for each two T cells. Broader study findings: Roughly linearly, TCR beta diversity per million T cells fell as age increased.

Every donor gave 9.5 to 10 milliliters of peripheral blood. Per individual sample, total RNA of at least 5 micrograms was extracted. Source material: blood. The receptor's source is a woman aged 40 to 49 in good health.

CDR3 nucleotides: TGTGCCAGCAGTTTATCGAGTCCCGTGGACGATTTTGGCTATGGCTACACCTTC. As protein: CASSLSSPVDDFGYGYTF. The rearrangement uses TRBV27 and TRBJ1-2, with D unresolved. Trimming removed 0 bases from V and 4 bases from J, with 21 bases in between. The length of the CDR3 is 18 residues. The germline gives CDR1 MNHEY, CDR2 SMNVEV (reference sequence).